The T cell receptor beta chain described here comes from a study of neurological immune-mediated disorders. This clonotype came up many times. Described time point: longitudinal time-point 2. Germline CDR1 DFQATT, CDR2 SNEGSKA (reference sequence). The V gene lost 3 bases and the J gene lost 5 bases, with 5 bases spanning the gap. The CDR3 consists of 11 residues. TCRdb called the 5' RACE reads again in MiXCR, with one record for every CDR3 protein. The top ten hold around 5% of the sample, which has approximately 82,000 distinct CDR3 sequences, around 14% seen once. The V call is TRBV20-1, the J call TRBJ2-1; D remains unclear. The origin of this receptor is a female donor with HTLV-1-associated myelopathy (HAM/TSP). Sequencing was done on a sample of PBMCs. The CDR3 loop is CSARGNNEQFF. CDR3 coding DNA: TGCAGTGCTAGGGGCAACAATGAGCAGTTCTTC.